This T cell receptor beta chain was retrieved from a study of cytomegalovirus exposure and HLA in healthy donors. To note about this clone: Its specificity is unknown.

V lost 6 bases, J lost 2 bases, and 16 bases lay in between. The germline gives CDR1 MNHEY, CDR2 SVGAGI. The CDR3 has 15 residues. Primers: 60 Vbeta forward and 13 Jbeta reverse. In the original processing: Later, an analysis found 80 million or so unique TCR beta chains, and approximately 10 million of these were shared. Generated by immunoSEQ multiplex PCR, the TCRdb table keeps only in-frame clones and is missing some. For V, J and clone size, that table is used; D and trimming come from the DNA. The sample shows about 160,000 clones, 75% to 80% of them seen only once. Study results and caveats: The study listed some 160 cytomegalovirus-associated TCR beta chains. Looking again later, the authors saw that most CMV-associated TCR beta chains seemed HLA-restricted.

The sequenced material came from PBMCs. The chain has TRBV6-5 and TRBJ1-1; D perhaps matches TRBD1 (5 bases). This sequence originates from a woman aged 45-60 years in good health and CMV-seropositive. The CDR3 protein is CASRAQGFTNTEAFF. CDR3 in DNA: TGTGCCAGCAGGGCCCAGGGTTTCACCAACACTGAAGCTTTCTTT.